These 8 T cell receptor beta chains share one sample of origin, sequenced in a study of shared clonotypes between healthy human individuals. In the naive CD8 group, cells lacked CD45RO and were positively selected for CCR7, so terminally differentiated effector memory CD45RA+ cells were left out. Produced via immunoSEQ multiplex PCR; TCRdb's table is partial and in-frame only. The sample shows a few million clones, around 95% of them seen only once. Sequenced material: naive CD8+ T cells from PBMCs. These receptors were collected from a man between 18 and 35 years old in good health. Some clones in this sample may be carry-over from other donors' samples.

The chain carries TRBV18 and TRBJ1-5; D might be TRBD1 (5 bases). The CDR3 consists of 13 residues. Trimming took 3 bases from V and 7 from J, leaving 10 bases between them. Germline V gene sequence: CDR1 KGHSH, CDR2 LQKENI. The CDR3 region is CASSPLDRQPQHF. In DNA form, the CDR3 reads TGTGCCAGCTCACCGCTTGACAGACAGCCCCAGCATTTT.

This clone was found once. The chain links TRBV7-2 to TRBJ2-7; D not certain. Germline CDR1 and CDR2: SGHTA and FQGNSA. With 4 bases removed from V and 3 bases from J, the gap between germline ends came to 10 bases. CDR3 length: 13 residues. CDR3 region: CASSSNPYYEQYF. CDR3 coding DNA: TGTGCCAGCAGCTCCAACCCCTACTACGAGCAGTACTTC.

This clone was observed a single time. Other DNA sequences of this sample code for an identical CDR3. The CDR3 here is CASSFPSGSSYNEQFF. The CDR3 DNA follows: TGTGCCAGCAGCTTCCCTAGCGGGAGCTCCTACAATGAGCAGTTCTTC. This chain connects TRBV7-9 to TRBJ2-1; 10 bases match TRBD2. Trimming at V came to 3 bases and at J to 0 bases, leaving 2 bases not matched to a gene. Germline V CDR1 and CDR2: SEHNR, FQNEAQ (reference sequence). This CDR3 has 16 residues.

This clone appeared once. V and J are TRBV27 and TRBJ2-7; 12 positions match TRBD2. Germline V lookup: CDR1 MNHEY, CDR2 SMNVEV (reference sequence). CDR3 length: 17 residues. The V gene end was trimmed by 5 bases and the J gene end by 4 bases; junction bases not matched to a gene: 12. The DNA for the CDR3 is TGTGCCAGCAGTCCCCGAAAACCGGGACTAGCGGGTTACGAGCAGTACTTC. Its protein product is CASSPRKPGLAGYEQYF.

The chain couples TRBV28 to TRBJ2-5, with D unclear. With 11 bases removed from V and 1 base from J, the gap between germline ends came to 23 bases. The CDR3 spans 16 residues. Germline V gene data show CDR1 as MDHEN and CDR2 as SYDVKM. CDR3 protein: CAPRRGKNQSQETQYF. CDR3 bases: TGTGCCCCCCGTCGTGGGAAGAACCAAAGCCAAGAGACCCAGTACTTC.

V is TRBV5-4 and J is TRBJ2-7; D possibly corresponds to TRBD2 (5 bases). The CDR3 sequence is 15 residues long. From germline, CDR1 is SGHNT and CDR2 YYREEE (reference sequence). Trimming removed 0 bases at V and 0 bases at J, with 10 bases between. The DNA of the CDR3 is TGTGCCAGCAGCTTGGATTTGGGGAGCTCCTACGAGCAGTACTTC. It yields the protein CASSLDLGSSYEQYF. Using reference TRBV5-4 and TRBJ2-7 for the parts outside the CDR3, the full variable domain is ETGVTQSPTHLIKTRGQQVTLRCSSQSGHNTVSWYQQALGQGPQFIFQYYREEENGRGNFPPRFSGLQFPNYSSELNVNALELDDSALYLCASSLDLGSSYEQYFGPGTRLTVT.

The rearrangement joins TRBV28 to TRBJ2-7, with 7 bases lining up with TRBD1. J was trimmed by 0 bases and V by 2 bases; bases with no gene match: 10. The CDR3 covers 17 residues. Germline V lookup: CDR1 MDHEN, CDR2 SYDVKM. For the CDR3, the DNA is TGTGCCAGCAGTTTAACTCGCCGGCGACAGGGCTCCTACGAGCAGTACTTC. Its translation is CASSLTRRRQGSYEQYF.

The rearrangement links TRBV28 to TRBJ1-5, with TRBD1 matching 9 bases. Germline values: CDR1 MDHEN, CDR2 SYDVKM. The length of the CDR3 is 14 residues. The V segment lost 5 bases and the J segment 6 bases; nucleotides outside the gene matches: 5. The DNA of the CDR3 is TGTGCCAGCAGTATACAGGGGGCAGCTCAGCCCCAGCATTTT. This sequence encodes CASSIQGAAQPQHF.